A single sample gave rise to the 30 T cell receptor beta chains below, sequenced in a study of HIV-infected patients and healthy controls. Using its own MiXCR run on the 5' RACE reads, TCRdb lists one record per CDR3 protein. The sample has about 67,000 distinct CDR3 sequences, about 16% seen once; the top ten hold approximately 5%. The sequenced sample was CD4+ T cells from blood. The source of these receptors is a human donor in good health.

This clonotype was seen only a few times. CDR3 DNA: TGCGCCAGCAGCTTGGGCCTAGGAGATACGCAGTATTTT. Translated: CASSLGLGDTQYF. This chain uses TRBV5-1 with TRBJ2-3; the D is unclear. The CDR3 runs 13 residues. V shed 0 bases and J shed 5 bases, with 7 bases lying between them. Germline assignment: CDR1 SGHRS and CDR2 YFSETQ. Drawing the rest from reference TRBV5-1 and TRBJ2-3, the complete variable domain is KAGVTQTPRYLIKTRGQQVTLSCSPISGHRSVSWYQQTPGQGLQFLFEYFSETQRNKGNFPGRFSGRQFSNSRSEMNVSTLELGDSALYLCASSLGLGDTQYFGPGTRLTVL.

This clonotype has a handful of counts. The chain couples TRBV29-1 to TRBJ2-5; D perhaps matches TRBD2 (5 bases). The V end lost 0 bases, the J end lost 4 bases, and 15 bases lay between the germline ends. This CDR3 contains 15 residues. Germline assignment: CDR1 SQVTM and CDR2 ANQGSEA. The chain's CDR3 is CSVEDEFYRGETQYF. In nucleotides, the CDR3 is TGCAGCGTTGAAGATGAATTCTATCGGGGAGAGACCCAGTACTTC.

The chain couples TRBV18 to TRBJ1-5, with a possible D match to TRBD1 (5 bases). Trimming pared 3 bases from V and 2 bases from J, leaving 8 bases between. The germline gives CDR1 KGHSH, CDR2 LQKENI. The CDR3 has 14 amino acids. As DNA, the CDR3 is TGTGCCAGCTCACCCGACAGCCGCAATCAGCCCCAGCATTTT. Encoded protein: CASSPDSRNQPQHF.

J is TRBJ1-3 and V is TRBV23-1; 7 bases fit TRBD1. TRBV23-1 is flagged as an ORF with uncertain function. This CDR3 contains 16 residues. Germline trimming cut 6 bases from V and 1 base from J; bases unmatched to any gene: 9. In DNA form, the CDR3 reads TGCGCCAGCAGATCGACAGGGAGTCTTTCTGGAAACACCATATATTTT. Translation gives CASRSTGSLSGNTIYF.

There are many counts of this clonotype. The chain has TRBV7-2 and TRBJ2-1; D remains ambiguous. Germline values: CDR1 SGHTA, CDR2 FQGNSA. This CDR3 comprises 13 residues. Deletions cut 1 base from V and 6 bases from J, with 7 bases between. The CDR3 coding sequence is TGTGCCAGCAGCTTAGGGCCGTCCAATGAGCAGTTCTTC. Translation gives CASSLGPSNEQFF.

This clonotype was counted a few times. The CDR3 here is CASSDPRTNEQYF. The CDR3 nucleotides read TGTGCCAGCAGCGATCCTAGGACTAATGAGCAGTACTTC. The chain carries TRBV13 and TRBJ2-7, with D perhaps TRBD2 (6 bases). Germline loops: CDR1 PRHDT, CDR2 FYEKMQ (reference sequence). CDR3 size: 13 residues. The V gene lost 5 bases and the J gene lost 7 bases, with 15 bases spanning the gap.

This clonotype has at least ten counts. This sequence joins TRBV18 and TRBJ1-1; D is ambiguous. There are 11 residues in the CDR3. Deletions cut 3 bases from V and 5 bases from J, with 4 bases between. Germline values: CDR1 KGHSH, CDR2 LQKENI. The CDR3 region is CASSPRTEAFF. CDR3 DNA sequence: TGTGCCAGCTCACCGAGAACTGAAGCTTTCTTT.

This clonotype was counted a few times. The V call is TRBV27, the J call TRBJ1-4; 8 bases map to TRBD1. The germline gives CDR1 MNHEY, CDR2 SMNVEV (reference sequence). V gave up 6 bases and J gave up 4 bases; unmatched junction bases: 4. The CDR3 length is 14 residues. CDR3 residues: CASSRTGINEKLFF. DNA of the CDR3: TGTGCCAGCAGCAGGACAGGGATTAATGAAAAACTGTTTTTT.

The sample holds a few counts of this clonotype. The chain combines TRBV12-3 or TRBV12-4 with TRBJ1-1, with D uncertain. This CDR3 comprises 15 residues. Trimming stripped 6 bases from V and 1 base from J, with 15 bases between. DNA of the CDR3: TGTGCCAGCAGACCCCAGACGAGGGCGAACACTGAAGCTTTCTTT. Its protein product is CASRPQTRANTEAFF.

The J gene is TRBJ1-4, the V gene TRBV5-6; TRBD1 matches at 8 bases. The CDR3 has 15 amino acids. Per germline, CDR1 SGHDT and CDR2 YYEEEE. With V trimmed by 3 bases and J by 10 bases, 11 bases remained unmatched. The CDR3 bases are TGTGCCAGCAGCTCCTGGACAGGGATGATGCGAAAACTGTTTTTT. This sequence encodes CASSSWTGMMRKLFF.

A few counts support this clonotype. The V gene is TRBV3-1, the J gene TRBJ2-7; perhaps TRBD2 as D (6 bases). This CDR3 is built from 15 residues. Germline V gene lookup returns CDR1 LGHDT and CDR2 YNNKEL (reference sequence). The V end was cut by 1 base, the J end by 0 bases, with 10 bases between. The CDR3 region is CASSQAAGSSYEQYF. The CDR3 nucleotides read TGTGCCAGCAGCCAAGCGGCCGGGAGCTCCTACGAGCAGTACTTC.

The chain links TRBV4-2 to TRBJ2-3, with D uncertain. V lost 8 bases and J 3 bases, leaving 3 bases between the germline ends. This CDR3 is built from 10 residues. Looked up from germline, CDR1 is LGHNA and CDR2 is YNFKEQ. This chain's CDR3 is CASATDTQYF. In DNA, the CDR3 is TGTGCCAGCGCAACAGATACGCAGTATTTT.

The chain uses TRBV20-1 and TRBJ2-2; 12 nucleotides line up with TRBD2. Germline-derived CDR1 and CDR2 are DFQATT and SNEGSKA (reference sequence). J gave up 4 bases and V 6 bases, and 6 bases lay outside the gene matches. The CDR3 extends over 15 amino acids. DNA for the CDR3: TGCAGTGCAAGATTACTAGCGGGAGGCACCGGGGAGCTGTTTTTT. This encodes CSARLLAGGTGELFF.

The chain links TRBV6-2 or TRBV6-3 to TRBJ1-5; D is unclear. This CDR3 has 15 residues. Germline loops: CDR1 MNHEY, CDR2 SVGEGT. Trimming shortened V by 6 bases and J by 4 bases, and 16 bases separated the two germline ends. CDR3 amino acids: CASSRRAGVNQPQHF. The DNA for the CDR3 is TGTGCCAGCAGCCGCCGAGCTGGGGTGAATCAGCCCCAGCATTTT.

The chain combines TRBV29-1 with TRBJ2-7; D remains ambiguous. CDR1 is SQVTM, CDR2 ANQGSEA, per germline. The CDR3 is 11 amino acids. V lost 5 bases and J lost 1, with 6 bases in between. The CDR3 DNA is TGCAGCGTTTCAGAGTCCTACGAGCAGTACTTC. This translates into CSVSESYEQYF.

CDR3 DNA: TGTGCCAGCAGTGAGCGGGGGACCGCCAGGGTTGAGCAGTACTTC. Protein product: CASSERGTARVEQYF. The J gene is TRBJ2-7, the V gene TRBV6-2 or TRBV6-3; 8 positions match TRBD2. Germline V gives CDR1 MNHEY, CDR2 SVGEGT. The trim removed 5 bases at V and 7 bases at J, leaving 13 bases unmatched. The CDR3 totals 15 residues.

The table lists this clonotype with many counts. The gene calls are TRBV28 and TRBJ2-3; D not certain. V was trimmed by 4 bases and J by 4 bases, leaving 6 bases between them. The CDR3 is 12 residues long. Germline CDR1 MDHEN, CDR2 SYDVKM. Here the CDR3 DNA reads TGTGCCAGCAGTTCCTTCCCAGATACGCAGTATTTT. As protein: CASSSFPDTQYF.

This clonotype was seen many times. This chain joins TRBV12-3 or TRBV12-4 and TRBJ2-6; 10 positions agree with TRBD1. CDR3 length: 17 residues. The V segment lost 7 bases and the J segment 1 base; nucleotides outside the gene matches: 7. This CDR3 is CASTPGQGKSGANVLTF. For the CDR3, the DNA is TGTGCCAGCACTCCGGGACAGGGGAAATCTGGGGCCAACGTCCTGACTTTC.

This sequence joins TRBV12-3 or TRBV12-4 and TRBJ2-2; 8 bases fit TRBD1. V lost 6 bases, J lost 0 bases, and 18 bases stayed unmatched. This CDR3 is 20 amino acids long. In nucleotides, the CDR3 is TGTGCCAGCAGGTCACCACCGGGACAGGTTGTTAACGCGAACACCGGGGAGCTGTTTTTT. The encoded protein is CASRSPPGQVVNANTGELFF.

This clonotype was picked up a small number of times. The V call is TRBV3-1, the J call TRBJ2-1; weak D call: TRBD2 (6 bases). V dropped 6 bases and J dropped 10 bases, with 16 bases sitting between them. Germline V lookup: CDR1 LGHDT, CDR2 YNNKEL (reference sequence). The CDR3 consists of 13 residues. The CDR3, as DNA: TGTGCCAGCAGAACGGGCGGGGCTGGGGAGCAGTTCTTC. Residues: CASRTGGAGEQFF.

This sequence joins TRBV20-1 and TRBJ1-1, with 8 bases matching TRBD1. The CDR3 totals 13 residues. Germline CDR1 reads DFQATT; CDR2 reads SNEGSKA (reference sequence). Trimming cost V 5 bases and J 10 bases; bases outside gene matches: 12. CDR3 residues: CSAPGQGGFGAFF. The CDR3 DNA reads TGCAGTGCTCCCGGACAGGGAGGTTTTGGAGCTTTCTTT.

This clonotype was counted between two and nine times. V gene TRBV14 combines with J gene TRBJ1-1; unclear D gene. The CDR3 is 11 residues long. The germline CDR1 and CDR2 sequences are SGHDN and FVKESK. V was trimmed by 1 base and J by 9 bases, leaving 6 bases between them. CDR3 amino acids: CASSQGNKAFF. CDR3 nucleotide sequence: TGTGCCAGCAGCCAAGGGAATAAAGCTTTCTTT.

This clonotype was seen ten or more times. The V and J genes are TRBV7-2 and TRBJ2-7, with 7 bases fitting TRBD1. V lost 7 bases, J lost 7 bases, and 13 bases stayed unmatched. The CDR3 covers 14 residues. Germline-derived CDR1 and CDR2 are SGHTA and FQGNSA. The CDR3 spells CASKLLGGSGEQYF. The CDR3 nucleotides are TGTGCCAGCAAGCTTTTAGGGGGCTCGGGGGAGCAGTACTTC.

In this sample, this clonotype turned up a few times. The chain is built from TRBV7-9 and TRBJ2-7; D is possibly TRBD1 (6 bases). CDR3 size: 16 residues. Trimming took off 5 bases at V and 3 bases at J, with 20 bases between the two ends. Germline loops: CDR1 SEHNR, CDR2 FQNEAQ (reference sequence). The CDR3 loop reads CASSPSRGRLDYEQYF. The CDR3 DNA is TGTGCCAGCAGCCCGAGCAGGGGAAGGCTGGACTACGAGCAGTACTTC.

This clonotype showed up just a few times. The chain is built from TRBV4-1 and TRBJ2-7; D call uncertain. This CDR3 is built from 15 residues. Trimming cost V 0 bases and J 0 bases, with 9 bases left between them. Germline V gene data show CDR1 as MGHRA and CDR2 as YSYEKL. CDR3 sequence: CASSQDYVYSYEQYF. CDR3 nucleotides: TGCGCCAGCAGCCAAGACTATGTCTACTCCTACGAGCAGTACTTC.

The rearrangement links TRBV6-6 to TRBJ1-2; no reliable D call. Trimming removed 8 bases at V and 0 bases at J, with 13 bases between. Germline V gives CDR1 MNHNY, CDR2 SVGAGI (reference sequence). CDR3 length equals 14 residues. The CDR3, as DNA: TGTGCCAGCTGCGCTAGCGGGACTAACTATGGCTACACCTTC. Protein product: CASCASGTNYGYTF.

This clonotype was picked up many times. The rearrangement uses TRBV7-2 and TRBJ2-3, with TRBD1 identical over 8 bases. This CDR3 comprises 14 residues. With 5 bases clipped from V and 4 bases from J, the junction kept 5 bases outside the gene matches. Germline CDR1 is SGHTA and CDR2 is FQGNSA. Written as DNA, the CDR3 is TGTGCCAGCAGCCCCGGACAGGGTGCAGATACGCAGTATTTT. Translated, it gives CASSPGQGADTQYF. The full variable domain, its missing parts supplied by reference TRBV7-2 and TRBJ2-3, is GAGVSQSPSNKVTEKGKDVELRCDPISGHTALYWYRQSLGQGLEFLIYFQGNSAPDKSGLPSDRFSAERTGGSVSTLTIQRTQQEDSAVYLCASSPGQGADTQYFGPGTRLTVL.

This clonotype was detected ten times or more. The rearrangement uses TRBV6-1 and TRBJ1-3, with D possibly being TRBD1 (5 bases). Germline lookup yields CDR1 MNHNS and CDR2 SASEGT. Trimming shortened V by 4 bases and J by 2 bases, and 9 bases separated the two germline ends. The CDR3 loop spans 14 amino acids. The CDR3, as DNA: TGTGCCAGCAGTGGGCAGGGTACTGGAAACACCATATATTTT. Its translation is CASSGQGTGNTIYF.

The chain is built from TRBV18 and TRBJ2-7, with 8 bases lining up with TRBD1. The germline V gene has CDR1 KGHSH and CDR2 LQKENI. This CDR3 has 15 amino acids. Unmatched junction bases numbered 12, after V lost 6 bases and J lost 5 bases. The CDR3 nucleotides are TGTGCCAGCTCGGGACTTCCAGGGGGCCGGGACGAGCAGTACTTC. Its translation is CASSGLPGGRDEQYF. Using reference TRBV18 and TRBJ2-7 for the parts outside the CDR3, the full variable domain is NAGVMQNPRHLVRRRGQEARLRCSPMKGHSHVYWYRQLPEEGLKFMVYLQKENIIDESGMPKERFSAEFPKEGPSILRIQQVVRGDSAAYFCASSGLPGGRDEQYFGPGTRLTVT.

The chain carries TRBV29-1 and TRBJ2-5; TRBD1 matches 9 bases. The CDR3 runs 14 residues. The V and J ends lost 4 bases and 5 bases, in that order; junction bases with no gene match: 8. Germline V CDR1 and CDR2: SQVTM, ANQGSEA. The CDR3 bases are TGCAGCGTTGGGCCCGGGACAGGGACGGAGACCCAGTACTTC. Translated, it gives CSVGPGTGTETQYF.